The 18 T cell receptor beta chains listed next were all sequenced from one sample in a study of T cell changes during pregnancy in multiple sclerosis. Only in-frame clones appear in the TCRdb table, and some are missing; sequencing was by immunoSEQ multiplex PCR. Of about 80,000 clones listed, around 92% are singletons. Source: peripheral blood, taken before pregnancy. The receptors stem from a female donor with multiple sclerosis, enrolled in a pregnancy study.

The chain has TRBV7-8 and TRBJ1-2; D uncertain. This CDR3 is 11 amino acids long. Deletions cut 4 bases from V and 3 bases from J, with 3 bases between. Germline-derived CDR1 and CDR2 are SGHVS and FQNEAQ. The CDR3 loop reads CASSSDYGYTF. The CDR3 DNA reads as TGTGCCAGCAGCTCCGACTATGGCTACACCTTC.

The chain combines TRBV9 with TRBJ2-2; a weak D match, TRBD2 (6 bases). This CDR3 has 16 residues. Germline assignment: CDR1 SGDLS and CDR2 YYNGEE. V gave up 7 bases and J gave up 4 bases, with 20 bases separating them. The CDR3 region is CASATPPGALTGELFF. DNA of the CDR3: TGTGCCAGCGCCACCCCTCCGGGAGCCCTCACCGGGGAGCTGTTTTTT.

This chain joins TRBV9 and TRBJ2-1; D might be TRBD2 (6 bases). There are 15 residues in the CDR3. Trimming pared 4 bases from V and 2 bases from J, leaving 13 bases between. Germline lookup yields CDR1 SGDLS and CDR2 YYNGEE. CDR3 sequence reads: CASSPRVAAYNEQFF. The DNA for the CDR3 is TGTGCCAGCAGCCCGAGAGTAGCGGCCTACAATGAGCAGTTCTTC.

This rearrangement joins TRBV7-3 to TRBJ2-7; 9 bases are shared with TRBD1. The junction had 3 bases not matched to a gene; V was cut back by 5 bases and J by 4 bases. The CDR3 loop spans 13 amino acids. Germline V CDR1 and CDR2: SGHTA, FQGTGA. The CDR3 sequence is CASSQGTGYEQYF. CDR3 DNA: TGTGCCAGCAGCCAGGGGACAGGGTACGAGCAGTACTTC. The variable domain in full, completed from reference TRBV7-3 and TRBJ2-7, reads GAGVSQTPSNKVTEKGKYVELRCDPISGHTALYWYRQSLGQGPEFLIYFQGTGAADDSGLPNDRFFAVRPEGSVSTLKIQRTERGDSAVYLCASSQGTGYEQYFGPGTRLTVT.

The rearrangement links TRBV9 to TRBJ1-1; D uncertain. The length of the CDR3 is 12 residues. V gave up 4 bases and J gave up 10 bases, with 14 bases separating them. The germline CDR1 and CDR2 sequences are SGDLS and YYNGEE. In nucleotides, the CDR3 is TGTGCCAGCAGCCCCCGGGAGGGCGGAGCTTTCTTT. The encoded protein is CASSPREGGAFF.

The genes are TRBV19 and TRBJ2-7, with 8 bases matching TRBD1. After removal of 4 bases from V and 1 base from J, the junction contained 3 bases not matched to a gene. Germline lookup yields CDR1 LNHDA and CDR2 SQIVND (reference sequence). There are 14 residues in the CDR3. The CDR3 is CASSTGQASYEQYF. For the CDR3, the DNA is TGTGCCAGTAGTACGGGACAGGCATCCTACGAGCAGTACTTC. Complete variable domain (other parts from reference TRBV19 and TRBJ2-7): DGGITQSPKYLFRKEGQNVTLSCEQNLNHDAMYWYRQDPGQGLRLIYYSQIVNDFQKGDIAEGYSVSREKKESFPLTVTSAQKNPTAFYLCASSTGQASYEQYFGPGTRLTVT.

V gene TRBV9 combines with J gene TRBJ2-7; 10 bases are a match to TRBD1. Per the germline V gene, CDR1 is SGDLS and CDR2 is YYNGEE. Trimming took 0 bases from V and 5 from J; bases not matched to a gene: 8. This CDR3 spans 16 amino acids. The CDR3: CASSVANGGTGDEQYF. DNA of the CDR3: TGTGCCAGCAGCGTAGCCAACGGGGGGACAGGGGACGAGCAGTACTTC.

The chain has TRBV29-1 and TRBJ2-7, with 9 bases that match TRBD2. Germline V gene lookup returns CDR1 SQVTM and CDR2 ANQGSEA. The CDR3 runs to 13 residues. V trimming: 4 bases; J trimming: 7 bases; junction bases outside the gene matches: 8. This CDR3 is CSVAVAGATEQYF. CDR3 DNA sequence: TGCAGCGTTGCCGTAGCGGGGGCTACGGAGCAGTACTTC.

This chain joins TRBV4-1 and TRBJ2-1; TRBD2 might be the D (5 bases). This CDR3 is built from 17 residues. Germline V gives CDR1 MGHRA, CDR2 YSYEKL. V was pared by 3 bases and J by 6 bases, with 21 bases between. The CDR3: CASSQPTTRKGLNEQFF. The CDR3 nucleotides read TGCGCCAGCAGCCAGCCAACCACTAGAAAGGGTCTCAATGAGCAGTTCTTC.

The genes are TRBV5-4 and TRBJ2-1; 11 nucleotides agree with TRBD2. The trim removed 0 bases at V and 7 bases at J, leaving 6 bases unmatched. Germline V gene data show CDR1 as SGHNT and CDR2 as YYREEE (reference sequence). The CDR3 totals 16 residues. CDR3 amino acids: CASSLVSGGAGNEQFF. The CDR3 DNA is TGTGCCAGCAGCTTGGTTAGCGGGGGGGCAGGGAATGAGCAGTTCTTC.

The chain employs TRBV2 and TRBJ1-2; the match to TRBD1 covers 7 bases. Germline V gives CDR1 SNHLY, CDR2 FYNNEI. The CDR3 loop spans 11 amino acids. Unmatched junction bases numbered 6, after V lost 11 bases and J lost 6 bases. CDR3 sequence: CAETGIDGYTF. CDR3 DNA sequence: TGTGCCGAGACAGGGATCGATGGCTACACCTTC.

The CDR3 DNA sequence: TGTGCCAGCAGCCCTGCGGGGGATGCCCAGTACTTC. It translates to CASSPAGDAQYF. The chain has TRBV5-6 and TRBJ2-5; 7 bases align to TRBD2. The CDR3 runs to 12 residues. Germline CDR1 reads SGHDT; CDR2 reads YYEEEE. V dropped 4 bases and J dropped 9; count of bases not matched to a gene: 6.

The CDR3 region is CASSPRDRGYTF. DNA for the CDR3: TGTGCCAGTAGTCCCCGGGACAGAGGCTACACCTTC. The J gene is TRBJ1-2, the V gene TRBV19, with 7 bases fitting TRBD1. V shed 5 bases, J shed 8 bases, and the junction held 5 bases outside the gene matches. The CDR3 contains 12 residues. Germline V CDR1 and CDR2: LNHDA, SQIVND (reference sequence).

The sample holds a few counts of this clone. The gene calls are TRBV7-6 and TRBJ1-4, with a possible D match to TRBD1 (6 bases). This CDR3 has 14 residues. Germline CDR1 and CDR2: SGHVS and FNYEAQ. Deletions cut 3 bases from V and 8 bases from J, with 13 bases between. The CDR3 DNA follows: TGTGCCAGCAGCTTCAGACAGGTTGGGGAAAAACTGTTTTTT. It codes for CASSFRQVGEKLFF. The full variable domain, in which reference TRBV7-6 and TRBJ1-4 provide the parts outside the CDR3, is GAGVSQSPRYKVTKRGQDVALRCDPISGHVSLYWYRQALGQGPEFLTYFNYEAQQDKSGLPNDRFSAERPEGSISTLTIQRTEQRDSAMYRCASSFRQVGEKLFFGSGTQLSVL.

The chain employs TRBV6-5 and TRBJ1-4; the D gene is possibly TRBD1 (6 bases). With 4 bases removed from V and 4 bases from J, the gap between germline ends came to 13 bases. Germline assignment: CDR1 MNHEY and CDR2 SVGAGI. This CDR3 has 15 residues. DNA for the CDR3: TGTGCCAGCAGTTTTTCGACAGGCGTTAATGAAAAACTGTTTTTT. Residues: CASSFSTGVNEKLFF.

The chain links TRBV5-4 to TRBJ2-2, with 7 bases lining up with TRBD1. The CDR3 extends over 16 amino acids. In germline, CDR1 is SGHNT, CDR2 YYREEE (reference sequence). Trimming took 6 bases from V and 5 from J; bases not matched to a gene: 13. The CDR3 protein is CASNKGAREITGELFF. In nucleotides, the CDR3 is TGTGCCAGCAACAAGGGGGCCAGAGAAATTACCGGGGAGCTGTTTTTT.

The chain combines TRBV29-1 with TRBJ2-1; 11 nucleotides match TRBD2. Looked up from germline, CDR1 is SQVTM and CDR2 is ANQGSEA. There are 16 residues in the CDR3. The junction had 7 bases not matched to a gene; V was cut back by 0 bases and J by 6 bases. The CDR3 DNA reads as TGCAGCGTTGAAGATCTTGTTAGCGGGGGGGCCAATGAGCAGTTCTTC. Translation: CSVEDLVSGGANEQFF.

A few counts support this clone. V and J are TRBV30 and TRBJ1-1; no firm D call. The CDR3 totals 13 residues. Trimming cost V 3 bases and J 0 bases, with 8 bases left between them. From germline, CDR1 is GTSNPN and CDR2 SVGIG (reference sequence). The CDR3 here is CAWSEGLNTEAFF. Written as DNA, the CDR3 is TGTGCCTGGAGCGAGGGTTTGAACACTGAAGCTTTCTTT. Drawing the rest from reference TRBV30 and TRBJ1-1, the complete variable domain is SQTIHQWPATLVQPVGSPLSLECTVEGTSNPNLYWYRQAAGRGLQLLFYSVGIGQISSEVPQNLSASRPQDRQFILSSKKLLLSDSGFYLCAWSEGLNTEAFFGQGTRLTVV.